The rows below give T cell receptor beta chains drawn from one sample of a study of radiotherapy plus CTLA-4 blockade in lung cancer. Profiling relied on immunoSEQ multiplex PCR, and the TCRdb table lists in-frame clones only, not all of them. The sample records about 73,000 clones, about nine tenths being singletons. The sample consisted of peripheral blood, taken from a patient treated with radiotherapy plus ipilimumab. All receptors come from a human donor with non-small cell lung cancer that progressed on radiotherapy plus ipilimumab. CDR3s include the opening cysteine and the closing phenylalanine or tryptophan. Each record gives: D gene, J gene, clone size, V gene, CDR3 protein, CDR3 DNA. The D gene is left open where the match is weak. Clone size appears in some rows only: once, few, many, or a class for an expanded clone.

TRBD2 | TRBJ2-2 | NA | TRBV27 | CASSRRPGLAANTGELFF | TGTGCCAGCAGCCGAAGACCGGGACTAGCGGCGAACACCGGGGAGCTGTTTTTT
NA | TRBJ1-1 | NA | TRBV18 | CASSPPPNTEAFF | TGTGCCAGCTCACCACCCCCGAACACTGAAGCTTTCTTT
TRBD2 | TRBJ2-6 | NA | TRBV6-1 | CASSVAGTSGANVLTF | TGTGCCAGCAGTGTAGCGGGAACCTCTGGGGCCAACGTCCTGACTTTC
TRBD2 | TRBJ2-1 | once | TRBV5-1 | CASSPRTSGSTYNEQFF | TGCGCCAGCAGCCCCCGGACTAGCGGGAGCACCTACAATGAGCAGTTCTTC
TRBD2 | TRBJ2-3 | NA | TRBV20-1 | CSATTSNTQYF | TGCAGTGCTACGACTAGCAATACGCAGTATTTT
NA | TRBJ2-6 | NA | TRBV15 | CATSREQGSGANVLTF | TGTGCCACCAGCAGAGAACAGGGATCTGGGGCCAACGTCCTGACTTTC
NA | TRBJ1-3 | NA | TRBV6-5 | CASSDNYSGNTIYF | TGTGCCAGCAGTGATAACTACTCTGGAAACACCATATATTTT
NA | TRBJ1-4 | NA | TRBV30 | CAWSITSGTNEKLFF | TGTGCCTGGAGTATCACTTCAGGAACTAATGAAAAACTGTTTTTT
NA | TRBJ2-3 | few | TRBV6-5 | CASSSARGKTDTQYF | TGTGCCAGCAGCAGCGCGAGGGGCAAAACAGATACGCAGTATTTT
TRBD2 | TRBJ2-3 | NA | TRBV9 | CASSKAGEGPDTQYF | TGTGCCAGCAGCAAAGCGGGAGAAGGTCCAGATACGCAGTATTTT
NA | TRBJ2-5 | once | TRBV5-1 | CASSFGGTIGETQYF | TGCGCCAGCAGCTTTGGGGGGACCATCGGGGAGACCCAGTACTTC
TRBD1 | TRBJ2-1 | NA | TRBV4-1 | CASSHIGQGPYNEQFF | TGCGCCAGCAGCCACATAGGACAGGGGCCCTACAATGAGCAGTTCTTC
TRBD1 | TRBJ1-1 | NA | TRBV6-5 | CASSYPRTGGHTEAFF | TGTGCCAGCAGTTACCCGCGGACAGGGGGCCACACTGAAGCTTTCTTT
NA | TRBJ2-5 | NA | TRBV5-1 | CASSELEETQYF | TGCGCCAGCAGCGAACTAGAAGAGACCCAGTACTTC
NA | TRBJ1-1 | NA | TRBV9 | CASSVVGGPGTEAFF | TGTGCCAGCAGCGTAGTGGGGGGGCCCGGCACTGAAGCTTTCTTT
NA | TRBJ1-2 | once | TRBV18 | CASSPLNGYTF | TGTGCCAGCTCACCTCTCAATGGCTACACCTTC
NA | TRBJ2-2 | NA | TRBV29-1 | CSVARGGTGELFF | TGCAGCGTTGCCAGGGGGGGCACCGGGGAGCTGTTTTTT
TRBD1 | TRBJ2-5 | few | TRBV5-1 | CASSPETGGETQYF | TGCGCCAGCAGCCCAGAGACAGGGGGAGAGACCCAGTACTTC
TRBD2 | TRBJ2-7 | NA | TRBV27 | CASSLFGLGGGPFGEQYF | TGTGCCAGCAGTTTATTCGGGTTGGGGGGAGGGCCTTTTGGCGAGCAGTACTTC
NA | TRBJ2-1 | NA | TRBV29-1 | CSVGGINEQFF | TGCAGCGTTGGGGGGATCAATGAGCAGTTCTTC
NA | TRBJ2-2 | few | TRBV19 | CASSTATNTGELFF | TGTGCCAGTAGTACGGCTACGAACACCGGGGAGCTGTTTTTT
NA | TRBJ2-5 | NA | TRBV6-5 | CASSSWGETQYF | TGTGCCAGCAGTTCATGGGGAGAGACCCAGTACTTC
NA | TRBJ2-4 | NA | TRBV11-2 | CASSFRGNIQYF | TGTGCCAGCAGCTTTAGGGGGAACATTCAGTACTTC
TRBD2 | TRBJ2-1 | NA | TRBV5-1 | CASSLAGTSGREQFF | TGCGCCAGCAGCTTGGCCGGGACTAGCGGGAGGGAGCAGTTCTTC
TRBD2 | TRBJ2-7 | NA | TRBV20-1 | CSTSVNYEQYF | TGCAGCACTAGCGTAAACTACGAGCAGTACTTC
TRBD1 | TRBJ1-5 | NA | TRBV19 | CASSLSDRGSQPQHF | TGTGCCAGTAGTCTCTCCGACAGGGGAAGTCAGCCCCAGCATTTT
TRBD1 | TRBJ2-3 | NA | TRBV6-1 | CASSETGVRDTQYF | TGTGCCAGCAGTGAAACAGGGGTGCGAGATACGCAGTATTTT
TRBD1 | TRBJ2-3 | NA | TRBV28 | CASSLLTGAVTDTQYF | TGTGCCAGCAGTCTCCTCACAGGGGCCGTCACAGATACGCAGTATTTT
NA | TRBJ2-6 | NA | TRBV27 | CASSSGLAKANVLTF | TGTGCCAGCAGTTCGGGGCTGGCAAAGGCCAACGTCCTGACTTTC
NA | TRBJ2-2 | NA | TRBV5-4 | CASSLASRTPAGELFF | TGTGCCAGCAGCTTGGCCTCCAGGACACCCGCCGGGGAGCTGTTTTTT
NA | TRBJ2-2 | NA | TRBV6-1 | CAVQGGILSGELFF | TGTGCCGTACAGGGGGGGATTTTGTCCGGGGAGCTGTTTTTT
TRBD2 | TRBJ2-3 | NA | TRBV30 | CAFTRTSGLTDTQYF | TGTGCCTTCACAAGGACTAGCGGACTCACAGATACGCAGTATTTT
NA | TRBJ1-5 | NA | TRBV28 | CASSLPHGNQPQHF | TGTGCCAGCAGTCTACCCCATGGCAATCAGCCCCAGCATTTT
TRBD2 | TRBJ2-1 | once | TRBV6-1 | CASSVGLADYNEQFF | TGTGCCAGCAGTGTTGGACTAGCGGACTACAATGAGCAGTTCTTC
NA | TRBJ1-5 | once | TRBV6-1 | CASNIQTVRDQPQHF | TGTGCCAGCAATATACAGACAGTAAGAGATCAGCCCCAGCATTTT
NA | TRBJ2-7 | few | TRBV19 | CASSIVRDYEQYF | TGTGCCAGTAGTATCGTCCGGGACTACGAGCAGTACTTC
NA | TRBJ1-4 | NA | TRBV29-1 | CSVRGDRSNEKLFF | TGCAGCGTGAGGGGAGACAGGTCTAATGAAAAACTGTTTTTT
NA | TRBJ1-5 | NA | TRBV9 | CASSNQGDNQPQHF | TGTGCCAGCAGCAACCAGGGAGACAATCAGCCCCAGCATTTT
NA | TRBJ1-1 | once | TRBV5-1 | CASSSTPKGQENTEAFF | TGCGCCAGCAGCTCTACACCGAAGGGACAAGAGAACACTGAAGCTTTCTTT
TRBD1 | TRBJ1-2 | few | TRBV28 | CATQRGLVYGYTF | TGTGCCACCCAGAGGGGGCTGGTCTATGGCTACACCTTC
TRBD2 | TRBJ2-2 | NA | TRBV5-4 | CASSLARQGGSTGELFF | TGTGCCAGCAGCTTGGCCAGGCAGGGAGGGTCCACCGGGGAGCTGTTTTTT
NA | TRBJ1-2 | NA | TRBV28 | CASSTTEYGYTF | TGTGCCAGCAGTACCACAGAATATGGCTACACCTTC
NA | TRBJ1-1 | NA | TRBV7-9 | CASSLEVGNTEAFF | TGTGCCAGCAGCTTAGAGGTAGGGAACACTGAAGCTTTCTTT
NA | TRBJ2-3 | NA | TRBV27 | CASSFQGTDTQYF | TGTGCCAGCAGTTTCCAGGGCACAGATACGCAGTATTTT
TRBD2 | TRBJ2-1 | NA | TRBV28 | CASSSGTRHWSEQFF | TGTGCCAGCAGTTCCGGGACTAGACACTGGTCGGAACAGTTCTTC
NA | TRBJ2-2 | NA | TRBV27 | CASSLRVAVTNGELFF | TGTGCCAGCAGTTTAAGAGTAGCGGTCACGAACGGGGAGCTGTTTTTT
TRBD1 | TRBJ1-4 | NA | TRBV13 | CASSSLLDRDEKLFF | TGTGCCAGCAGCTCATTACTGGACAGGGATGAAAAACTGTTTTTT
TRBD2 | TRBJ2-5 | few | TRBV5-1 | CASSAGTSGQETQYF | TGCGCCAGCAGCGCGGGTACTAGCGGCCAAGAGACCCAGTACTTC
NA | TRBJ2-3 | NA | TRBV5-6 | CASSLRSRDTQYF | TGTGCCAGCAGCTTGCGGAGCAGAGATACGCAGTATTTT
NA | TRBJ2-7 | NA | TRBV9 | CASSVGGGDYEQYF | TGTGCCAGCAGCGTTGGAGGAGGGGACTACGAGCAGTACTTC
TRBD1 | TRBJ1-1 | NA | TRBV19 | CASSTRTGTGEAFF | TGTGCCAGTAGTACGAGGACCGGGACAGGGGAAGCTTTCTTT
TRBD2 | TRBJ2-3 | NA | TRBV7-6 | CASSLVNSGRAIADTQYF | TGTGCCAGCAGCTTAGTTAATAGCGGGAGGGCCATAGCAGATACGCAGTATTTT